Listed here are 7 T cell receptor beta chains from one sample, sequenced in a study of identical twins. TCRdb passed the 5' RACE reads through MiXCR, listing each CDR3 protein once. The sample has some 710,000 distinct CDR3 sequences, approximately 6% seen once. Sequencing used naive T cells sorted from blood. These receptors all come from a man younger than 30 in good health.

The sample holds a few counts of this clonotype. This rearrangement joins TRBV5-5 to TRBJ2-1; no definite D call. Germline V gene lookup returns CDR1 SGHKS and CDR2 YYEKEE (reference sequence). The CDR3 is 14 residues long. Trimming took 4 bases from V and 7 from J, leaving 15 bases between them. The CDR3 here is CASSSEPLANEQFF. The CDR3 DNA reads TGTGCCAGCAGCAGCGAACCGCTGGCAAATGAGCAGTTCTTC.

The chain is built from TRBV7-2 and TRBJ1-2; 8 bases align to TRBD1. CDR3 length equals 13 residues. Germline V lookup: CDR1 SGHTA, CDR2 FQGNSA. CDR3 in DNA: TGTGCATCAGCCCCCCAGGGGGCCTCGGGCTACACCTTC. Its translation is CASAPQGASGYTF.

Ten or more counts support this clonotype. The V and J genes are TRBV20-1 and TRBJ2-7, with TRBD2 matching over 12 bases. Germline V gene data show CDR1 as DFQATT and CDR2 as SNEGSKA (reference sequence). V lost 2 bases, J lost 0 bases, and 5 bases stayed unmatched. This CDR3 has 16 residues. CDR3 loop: CSARRTSGRTSYEQYF. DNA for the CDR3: TGCAGTGCTAGAAGAACTAGCGGGAGGACCTCCTACGAGCAGTACTTC.

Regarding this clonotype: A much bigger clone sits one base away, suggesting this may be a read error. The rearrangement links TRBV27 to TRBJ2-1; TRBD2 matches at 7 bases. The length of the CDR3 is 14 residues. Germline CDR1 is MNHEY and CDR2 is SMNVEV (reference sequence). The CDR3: CASSSTTGTNEQLF. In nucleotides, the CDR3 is TGTGCCAGCAGTTCGACAACCGGGACTAATGAGCAGCTCTTC.

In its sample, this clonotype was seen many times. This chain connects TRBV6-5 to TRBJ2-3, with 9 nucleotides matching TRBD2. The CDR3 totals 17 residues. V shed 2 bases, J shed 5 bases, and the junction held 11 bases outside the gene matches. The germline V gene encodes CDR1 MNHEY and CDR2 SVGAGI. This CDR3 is CASSYGSSGIWRDTQYF. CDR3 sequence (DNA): TGTGCCAGCAGTTACGGTTCTAGCGGGATTTGGCGAGATACGCAGTATTTT.

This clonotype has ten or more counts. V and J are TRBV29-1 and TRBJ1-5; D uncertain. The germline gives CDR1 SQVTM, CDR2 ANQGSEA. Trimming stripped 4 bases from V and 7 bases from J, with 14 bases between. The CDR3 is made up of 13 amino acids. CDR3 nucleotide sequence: TGCAGCGTTGGAGGACGGTCTGACCAGCCCCAGCATTTT. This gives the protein CSVGGRSDQPQHF. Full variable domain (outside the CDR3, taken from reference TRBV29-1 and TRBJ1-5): SAVISQKPSRDICQRGTSLTIQCQVDSQVTMMFWYRQQPGQSLTLIATANQGSEATYESGFVIDKFPISRPNLTFSTLTVSNMSPEDSSIYLCSVGGRSDQPQHFGDGTRLSIL.

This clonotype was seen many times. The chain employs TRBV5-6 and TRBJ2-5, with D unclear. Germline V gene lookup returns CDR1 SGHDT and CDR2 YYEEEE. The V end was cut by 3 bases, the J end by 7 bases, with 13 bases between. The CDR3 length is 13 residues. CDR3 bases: TGTGCCAGCAGCTCGGGTTTCTTGGGGACCCAGTACTTC. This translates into CASSSGFLGTQYF.